The 18 T cell receptor beta chains listed next were all sequenced from one sample in a study of CD8 T cells in Susac syndrome. The authors reverse transcribed 0.5 to 1 ug RNA with random hexamers. MiXCR, applied by TCRdb to the immunoSEQ multiplex PCR reads, yields one record per CDR3 protein. The repertoire holds under 200,000 distinct CDR3 sequences, 90% to 95% seen once, with approximately 0.09% in the top ten. The sample was CD4+ T cells from PBMCs. The receptor source for this set is a human donor with Susac syndrome.

V and J are TRBV20-1 and TRBJ2-3, with TRBD2 matching over 8 bases. CDR3 length equals 14 residues. V was clipped by 0 bases and J by 5 bases; unmatched bases: 4. Germline V lookup: CDR1 DFQATT, CDR2 SNEGSKA (reference sequence). The CDR3 spells CSARDWTSQDTQYF. Here the CDR3 DNA reads TGCAGTGCTAGAGATTGGACTAGCCAAGATACGCAGTATTTT.

The chain couples TRBV19 to TRBJ2-6, with D unclear. From germline, CDR1 is LNHDA and CDR2 SQIVND (reference sequence). This CDR3 spans 15 amino acids. The germline V and J ends were trimmed by 9 bases and 0 bases, with 12 bases remaining between them. The CDR3 reads CASSTLRSGANVLTF. For the CDR3, the DNA is TGTGCCAGCTCTACCCTGCGCTCTGGGGCCAACGTCCTGACTTTC.

The chain uses TRBV6-5 and TRBJ2-3; perhaps TRBD1 as D (5 bases). The CDR3 sequence is 15 residues long. Germline V CDR1 and CDR2: MNHEY, SVGAGI. Trimming removed 4 bases at V and 4 bases at J, with 15 bases between. In nucleotides, the CDR3 is TGTGCCAGCAGTTCCCACCTAGACAGTTCAGATACGCAGTATTTT. It is translated as CASSSHLDSSDTQYF.

The gene calls are TRBV19 and TRBJ1-6; TRBD1 is a possible D gene (5 bases). The CDR3 length is 14 residues. Between the trimmed V and J ends, which lost 7 bases and 7 bases, there was a span of 14 bases. Per germline, CDR1 LNHDA and CDR2 SQIVND (reference sequence). The CDR3 bases are TGTGCCAGTACCTTGGACACCAACAATTCACCCCTCCACTTT. Protein: CASTLDTNNSPLHF.

The chain has TRBV12-5 and TRBJ1-2; weak D call: TRBD1 (6 bases). The germline V gene encodes CDR1 LGHNT and CDR2 FRNRAP. V lost 3 bases to trimming and J lost 6 bases, with 8 bases between them. The CDR3 sequence is 12 residues long. The CDR3 DNA follows: TGTGCTAGTGGTTTTTCAGGGGATGGCTACACCTTC. This translates into CASGFSGDGYTF.

The rearrangement links TRBV5-1 to TRBJ2-5, with 12 bases matching TRBD2. V dropped 4 bases and J dropped 2; count of bases not matched to a gene: 3. Germline lookup yields CDR1 SGHRS and CDR2 YFSETQ. This CDR3 has 15 residues. The CDR3 region has the DNA TGCGCCAGCAGCCTGACTAGCGGGAGACAAGAGACCCAGTACTTC. Its protein product is CASSLTSGRQETQYF. The variable domain in full, with the rest retrieved from reference TRBV5-1 and TRBJ2-5, is KAGVTQTPRYLIKTRGQQVTLSCSPISGHRSVSWYQQTPGQGLQFLFEYFSETQRNKGNFPGRFSGRQFSNSRSEMNVSTLELGDSALYLCASSLTSGRQETQYFGPGTRLLVL.

The chain couples TRBV7-6 to TRBJ2-6, with D uncertain. V lost 1 base and J lost 2, with 6 bases in between. This CDR3 comprises 15 residues. Germline V CDR1 and CDR2: SGHVS, FNYEAQ. In DNA, the CDR3 is TGTGCCAGCAGCTTAGGTCGCGCTGGGGCCAACGTCCTGACTTTC. This codes for CASSLGRAGANVLTF. The full variable domain, rest sourced from reference TRBV7-6 and TRBJ2-6, is GAGVSQSPRYKVTKRGQDVALRCDPISGHVSLYWYRQALGQGPEFLTYFNYEAQQDKSGLPNDRFSAERPEGSISTLTIQRTEQRDSAMYRCASSLGRAGANVLTFGAGSRLTVL.

V is TRBV19 and J is TRBJ2-7, with TRBD1 matching over 7 bases. The CDR3 loop spans 14 amino acids. The germline V gene encodes CDR1 LNHDA and CDR2 SQIVND (reference sequence). With V trimmed by 5 bases and J by 0 bases, 4 bases remained unmatched. The CDR3 sequence: CASSPRGHSYEQYF. CDR3 coding DNA: TGTGCCAGTAGTCCGAGGGGGCACTCCTACGAGCAGTACTTC.

This chain connects TRBV15 to TRBJ2-7; D may be TRBD1 (5 bases). V dropped 5 bases and J dropped 6 bases, with 14 bases sitting between them. Germline V gives CDR1 LNHNV, CDR2 YYDKDF (reference sequence). This CDR3 contains 13 residues. CDR3 sequence (DNA): TGTGCCACCAGCGGCCTGACAGCGACCGAGCAGTACTTC. Translated, it gives CATSGLTATEQYF. Combining the CDR3 with reference TRBV15 and TRBJ2-7 gives the whole variable domain DAMVIQNPRYQVTQFGKPVTLSCSQTLNHNVMYWYQQKSSQAPKLLFHYYDKDFNNEADTPDNFQSRRPNTSFCFLDIRSPGLGDTAMYLCATSGLTATEQYFGPGTRLTVT.

V usage is TRBV5-1 and J usage is TRBJ2-2; weak D call: TRBD2 (5 bases). With 6 bases removed from V and 0 bases from J, the gap between germline ends came to 12 bases. Per germline, CDR1 SGHRS and CDR2 YFSETQ. The CDR3 sequence is 15 residues long. The CDR3 nucleotides are TGCGCCAGCACCAGCGGAACCTCGAACACCGGGGAGCTGTTTTTT. Amino acids: CASTSGTSNTGELFF.

There are a few counts of this clonotype. The rearrangement uses TRBV3-1 and TRBJ2-1; tentatively, D is TRBD2 (5 bases). Deletions cut 6 bases from V and 6 bases from J, with 9 bases between. Germline V gene data show CDR1 as LGHDT and CDR2 as YNNKEL (reference sequence). The CDR3 spans 12 residues. In DNA, the CDR3 is TGTGCCAGCAGTCAACTAGGCAATGAGCAGTTCTTC. Translated: CASSQLGNEQFF.

The CDR3 sequence: CASSPRDRGKVKETQYF. CDR3 sequence (DNA): TGTGCCAGCAGTCCCCGGGACAGGGGCAAGGTTAAAGAGACCCAGTACTTC. The rearrangement joins TRBV27 to TRBJ2-5; 10 nucleotides align to TRBD1. Germline V gene lookup returns CDR1 MNHEY and CDR2 SMNVEV (reference sequence). The J segment lost 3 bases and the V segment lost 5 bases, leaving 12 bases of the junction unmatched. The length of the CDR3 is 17 residues.

The chain links TRBV14 to TRBJ2-5, with D possibly being TRBD2 (6 bases). The CDR3 has 14 amino acids. Germline loops: CDR1 SGHDN, CDR2 FVKESK. Trimming took off 2 bases at V and 2 bases at J, with 9 bases between the two ends. The CDR3 is CASSQPGLQETQYF. In DNA, the CDR3 is TGTGCCAGCAGCCAACCGGGACTTCAAGAGACCCAGTACTTC.

The chain combines TRBV24-1 with TRBJ2-7; TRBD1 agrees at 8 bases. This CDR3 is built from 14 residues. V dropped 4 bases and J dropped 6; count of bases not matched to a gene: 7. Germline values: CDR1 KGHDR, CDR2 SFDVKD. The CDR3 DNA reads as TGTGCCACCAGTGAGGACAGGGTTCCGGGCGAGCAGTACTTC. Residues: CATSEDRVPGEQYF.

The chain has TRBV29-1 and TRBJ2-5; unclear D gene. CDR3 length: 11 amino acids. CDR1 is SQVTM and CDR2 is ANQGSEA in the germline V gene. The germline V and J ends were trimmed by 7 bases and 4 bases, with 10 bases remaining between them. DNA of the CDR3: TGCAGCGGCGAGGTAGGAGAGACCCAGTACTTC. It encodes CSGEVGETQYF.

The CDR3 loop is CASTPGTGSNQPQHF. CDR3 bases: TGTGCCAGCACTCCCGGGACAGGCAGCAATCAGCCCCAGCATTTT. The chain couples TRBV27 to TRBJ1-5; TRBD1 matches 8 bases. V lost 7 bases to trimming and J lost 1 base; unmatched junction nucleotides: 6. CDR1 is MNHEY and CDR2 is SMNVEV in the germline V gene (reference sequence). The CDR3 has 15 residues.

The rearrangement joins TRBV6-6 to TRBJ2-7; tentatively, D is TRBD1 (5 bases). V lost 5 bases and J lost 2, with 10 bases in between. Germline assignment: CDR1 MNHNY and CDR2 SVGAGI (reference sequence). CDR3 length: 13 residues. Here the CDR3 reads CASSPIGAYEQYF. Written as DNA, the CDR3 is TGTGCCAGCAGTCCCATAGGGGCCTACGAGCAGTACTTC.

The chain is built from TRBV6-5 and TRBJ2-1; possible D gene TRBD1, 6 bases. The CDR3 consists of 16 residues. CDR1 MNHEY and CDR2 SVGAGI come from the germline V gene. The germline V and J ends were trimmed by 0 bases and 0 bases, with 9 bases remaining between them. The DNA of the CDR3 is TGTGCCAGCAGTTACTCAGGGACACCCTCCTACAATGAGCAGTTCTTC. Translation: CASSYSGTPSYNEQFF.